The clone carrying this TCR beta chain was recorded many times. The antigen remains unidentified. This record comes from a study of neurological immune-mediated disorders. After removal of 4 bases from V and 6 bases from J, the junction contained 15 bases not matched to a gene. The germline gives CDR1 MNHEY, CDR2 SVGAGI. This CDR3 spans 16 amino acids. Study-level results: There were no CDR3 amino acid sequences shared by expanded clones across subjects, a result suggesting private repertoires in all groups.

Time point specified: technical triplicate 3. Sorted libraries came from 1 million CD4+ or CD8+ T cells. 5'RACE with 10-nucleotide random UMIs produced the cDNA. TCRdb recomputed calls from the 5' RACE reads with MiXCR, one row per CDR3 protein. The sample has some 30,000 distinct CDR3 sequences, around 16% seen once; the top ten hold 4.5% to 5%. Sequenced material: CD4+ T cells from blood. The rearrangement uses TRBV6-5 and TRBJ2-7, with 7 positions matching TRBD1. The receptor comes from a female donor with HTLV-1-associated myelopathy (HAM/TSP). The CDR3 DNA reads as TGTGCCAGCAGTTTAGAAGGGGGCGCGGGTAAGGGCGAGCAGTACTTC. Encoded protein: CASSLEGGAGKGEQYF.